This T cell receptor (beta chain) was captured in a study of sequential checkpoint blockade in melanoma. Findings of the study overall: PD-L1 staining and CD8+ counts, not mutational load, tracked tumor T-cell clonality.

Note on this clone: Its antigen is as yet unknown.

Treatment indicated: randomized to nivolumab then ipilimumab (arm A) or the reverse (arm B). The CDR3 loop spans 14 amino acids. Germline V gives CDR1 SGHRS, CDR2 YFSETQ. V lost 4 bases and J lost 4, with 11 bases in between. Repertoires were generated with immunoSEQ multiplex PCR, while TCRdb's copy carries only in-frame clones and drops some. The data show about 6,100 clones, with over 20% seen just once and 16% held by the top ten. The chain uses TRBV5-1 and TRBJ2-2; D ambiguous. This clonotype originated in a human donor with melanoma. The sample in question was tumor tissue (inferred from file names), obtained from a patient given nivolumab and ipilimumab in sequence. The CDR3 reads CASSREPSTGELFF. The CDR3 bases are TGCGCCAGCAGCCGAGAGCCCAGCACCGGGGAGCTGTTTTTT.